This T cell receptor beta chain was recovered during a study of blood T cells in healthy people across ages. The V gene's germline CDR1 is MNHEY and CDR2 SMNVEV (reference sequence). V shed 6 bases and J shed 4 bases, with 10 bases lying between them. The CDR3 runs to 13 residues. Total RNA, at least 5.5 micrograms per sample, came from PBMCs. A few counts support this clonotype. Its antigen is still unknown. A second PCR, run for about 7 to 11 cycles, used a sample-barcoded 5' primer plus a J-beta primer mix. Through a template-switch adaptor with 12 random nucleotides, each cDNA molecule received a tag. MiXCR, run by TCRdb on the 5' RACE reads, gives a single entry per CDR3 protein. The sample has about 730,000 distinct CDR3 sequences, roughly 47% seen once. Findings and caveats of the study: Strong correlation linked observed beta diversity and percent naive T cells.

The chain couples TRBV27 to TRBJ2-1, with D possibly called TRBD1 or TRBD2 (5 bases each). Material: blood. The clonotype was recovered from an older woman in good health. The CDR3 DNA is TGTGCCAGCAGACCGGGGCGTTACAATGAGCAGTTCTTC. It translates to CASRPGRYNEQFF.